The sample holds one count of the clone carrying this T cell receptor (beta chain). The sample belongs to a study of blood T cell repertoires in COVID-19. Each participant's cohort was designated according to participant-reported clinical history. The data were produced by immunoSEQ multiplex PCR, yet TCRdb's version contains in-frame clones alone and is incomplete. This table holds about 190,000 clones, roughly 83% found once. Germline V gene data show CDR1 as MNHNS and CDR2 as SASEGT. V was cut by 3 bases and J by 7 bases, with 10 bases left in between. The length of the CDR3 is 13 residues. The sequence was obtained from a woman in her twenties or thirties who had recovered from COVID-19. The sample taken for sequencing was PBMCs or T cells enriched from blood (not recorded which). The chain joins TRBV6-1 to TRBJ1-5, with D possibly matching TRBD1 (6 bases). The CDR3 loop is CASSDTGRQPQHF. The CDR3 DNA reads TGTGCCAGCAGTGACACAGGGCGACAGCCCCAGCATTTT.